This TCR beta chain stems from a study of a mutant IDH1 vaccine in newly diagnosed glioma. Remarks on this clone: The antigen is unknown.

CDR3 length: 17 amino acids. V lost 6 bases and J lost 9; bases outside the gene matches: 17. Germline V gene sequence: CDR1 LNHDA, CDR2 SQIVND (reference sequence). Measured with immunoSEQ multiplex PCR; TCRdb has only the in-frame clones, and not every one. The sample shows 55,000 or so clones, roughly 80% of them seen only once. Time point in this sample: week 23, last vaccination. One vaccine dose held 300 ug of mutant IDH1 20-mer peptide and came with topical imiquimod. The specimen comprised PBMCs, sampled from a glioma patient whose treatment included an IDH1 peptide vaccine. The TCR was taken from a man aged 40-55 years with glioma. This chain uses TRBV19 with TRBJ1-6; 7 bases line up with TRBD1. CDR3 coding DNA: TGTGCCAGTAGCCCCAACTCTGCCGACAGGGCGGGTTCACCCCTCCACTTT. It specifies CASSPNSADRAGSPLHF.